This T cell receptor beta chain was sequenced in a study of OX40 agonist ivuxolimab in advanced cancers. The CDR3 consists of 16 residues. The V segment lost 3 bases and the J segment 0 bases; nucleotides outside the gene matches: 3. In germline, CDR1 is KGHSH, CDR2 LQKENI. Produced via immunoSEQ multiplex PCR; TCRdb's table is partial and in-frame only. The repertoire consists of roughly 61,000 clones, with approximately 80% occurring once and the leading ten covering 0.75%. This chain connects TRBV18 to TRBJ1-5; TRBD1 agrees at 9 bases. The source material was CD4+ or CD8+ T cells sorted from blood, sampled in a trial of the OX40 agonist ivuxolimab. This TCR came from an adult with an advanced solid tumor such as melanoma, head and neck, liver or kidney cancer. The CDR3 here is CASSPGTGYSNQPQHF. The CDR3 DNA follows: TGTGCCAGCTCACCTGGGACAGGGTATAGCAATCAGCCCCAGCATTTT.